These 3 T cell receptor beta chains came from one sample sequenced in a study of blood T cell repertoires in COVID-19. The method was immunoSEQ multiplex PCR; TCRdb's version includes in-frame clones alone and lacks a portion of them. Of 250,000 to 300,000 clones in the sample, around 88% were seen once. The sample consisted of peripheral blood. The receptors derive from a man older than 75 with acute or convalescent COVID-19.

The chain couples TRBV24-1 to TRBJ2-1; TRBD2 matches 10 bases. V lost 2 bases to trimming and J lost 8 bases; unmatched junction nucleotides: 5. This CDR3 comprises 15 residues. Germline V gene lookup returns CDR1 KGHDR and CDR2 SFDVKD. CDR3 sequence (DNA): TGTGCCACCAGTGATTGGGCTAGCGGGAGTTATGAGCAGTTCTTC. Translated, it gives CATSDWASGSYEQFF.

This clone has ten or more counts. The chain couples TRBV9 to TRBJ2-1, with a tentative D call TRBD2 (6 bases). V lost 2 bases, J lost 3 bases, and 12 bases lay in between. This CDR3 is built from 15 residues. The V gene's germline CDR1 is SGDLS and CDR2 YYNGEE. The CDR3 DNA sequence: TGTGCCAGCAGCGTTGGCGGGGCTAACTACAATGAGCAGTTCTTC. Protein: CASSVGGANYNEQFF.

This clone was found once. CDR3 residues: CASSPPMAETQYF. For the CDR3, the DNA is TGTGCCAGCTCACCACCTATGGCAGAGACCCAGTACTTC. The rearrangement joins TRBV18 to TRBJ2-5; D gene uncertain. The germline V and J ends were trimmed by 0 bases and 4 bases, with 6 bases remaining between them. CDR1 is KGHSH and CDR2 is LQKENI in the germline V gene. The CDR3 loop spans 13 amino acids.